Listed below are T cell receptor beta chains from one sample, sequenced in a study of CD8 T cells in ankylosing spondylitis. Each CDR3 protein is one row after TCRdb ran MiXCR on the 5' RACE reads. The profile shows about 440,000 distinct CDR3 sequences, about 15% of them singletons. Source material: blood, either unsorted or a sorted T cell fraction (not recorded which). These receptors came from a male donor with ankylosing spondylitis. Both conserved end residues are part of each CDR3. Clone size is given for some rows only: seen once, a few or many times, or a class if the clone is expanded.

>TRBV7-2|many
CASSRTSGSSYEQYF
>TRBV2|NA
CASSGETLQETQYF
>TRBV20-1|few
CSAPSTGFGNTIYF
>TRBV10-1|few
CASSPATSGGACEQFF
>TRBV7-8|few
CASSPRADTNYGYTF
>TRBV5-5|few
CASSRRTGNAGELFF
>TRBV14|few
CASSRRTGPDEQFF
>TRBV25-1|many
CASSEPYQGGEQYF
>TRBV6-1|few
CASSGISGRRKGTDTQYF
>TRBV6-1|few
CASSPTRQGGNTGELFF
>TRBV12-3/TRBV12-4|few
CASSPGTEDNEQFF
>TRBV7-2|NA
CASSFTNRATEAFF
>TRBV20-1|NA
CSAPRTSGSYEQYF
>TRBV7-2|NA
CASSLEGTDYLNTIYF
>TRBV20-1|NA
CSASAGTGGQTQYF
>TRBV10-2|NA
CASNVALNTGELFF
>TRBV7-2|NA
CASSQHVPDTQYF
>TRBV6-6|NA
CASCRGGNYEQYF
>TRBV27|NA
CASSPKTGAVTEAFF
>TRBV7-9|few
CASSLAGGDRTYEQYF
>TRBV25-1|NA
CASSELDRVDEQYF
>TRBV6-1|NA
CASSETGQGRGNSNQPQHF
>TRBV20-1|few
CSASRGRDPASLAKNIQYF
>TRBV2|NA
CASKGPGASNQPQHF
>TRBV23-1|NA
CASSQSKRLNEKLFF
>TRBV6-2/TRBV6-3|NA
CASNHGTVSGNTIYF
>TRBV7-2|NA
CASSLASGTSGRARNIQYF
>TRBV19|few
CASSIRLGQLNTEAFF
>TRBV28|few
CASSFERATGDTYEQYF
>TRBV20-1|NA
CSARVSSGPSYEQYF
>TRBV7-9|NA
CASSPTGAPGGYGYTF
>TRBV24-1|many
CATSDLTFGGTDTQYF
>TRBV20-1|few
CSAPYSYSGNTIYF
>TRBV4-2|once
CASNPDRNSPLHF
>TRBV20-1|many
CSVLGSDRGVRNSPLHF
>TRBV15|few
CATSNKRGIQETQYF
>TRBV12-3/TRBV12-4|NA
CASSSQANQPQHF
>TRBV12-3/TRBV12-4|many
CASSLRRSSGNTIYF
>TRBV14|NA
CASSQDGAGRRNTEAFF
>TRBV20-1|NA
CSARPGGRANTGELFF
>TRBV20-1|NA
CSATLQGRWETQYF
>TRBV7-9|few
CASTRSTDTQYF
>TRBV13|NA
CASSLMASGGEQFF
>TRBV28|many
CASGGERYEQYF
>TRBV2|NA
CASSALRGTDTQYF
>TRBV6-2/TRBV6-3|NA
CASSLRGGHIYEQYF
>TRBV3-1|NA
CASSQVGRDGVGQFF
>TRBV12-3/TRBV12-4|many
CASSGPGQGSNQPQHF
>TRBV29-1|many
CSVERDLARGEQFF
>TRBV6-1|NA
CASSDRPSGTGNQPQHF
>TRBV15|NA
CATSRDRPGSNQPQHF
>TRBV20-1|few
CSARDPGTVNNEKLFF
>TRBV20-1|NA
CSARAGTTRYEQYF
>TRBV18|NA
CASSRDKKNTEAFF
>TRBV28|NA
CASREGGSLTDNSPLHF
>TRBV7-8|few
CASSSWAGGPYEQYF
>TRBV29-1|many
CSVADYEQYF
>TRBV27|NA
CASSSDSSGNTIYF
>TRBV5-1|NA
CASSQSGGSYNEQFF